What follows is one TCR beta chain and its context. The antigen is undetermined. The time point: persistent/refractory GD, antithyroid drugs over 5 years with positive TRAb. The TCR library was made from RNA extracted from PBMCs. These data come from a study of regulatory T cells in long-lasting Graves disease. Whole-study results and caveats: Persistent disease favored TRBV28, TRBJ1-2 and TRBJ2-5. Because few samples were included, accuracy may have been lower. Reduced TCR diversity was observed in persistent Graves' patients versus newly diagnosed patients.

Arm-PCR of CDR3 regions with iRepertoire HTBI primers generated TCR beta libraries. TCRdb re-called the multiplex PCR reads through MiXCR, storing one row per CDR3 protein. The data contain around 500,000 distinct CDR3 sequences, less than 25% of them seen just once; the ten biggest clones take up under 9%. CDR3 size: 14 residues. Trimming at V came to 6 bases and at J to 3 bases, leaving 9 bases not matched to a gene. Germline CDR1 DFQATT, CDR2 SNEGSKA (reference sequence). The sequences come from peripheral blood mononuclear cells (PBMCs), collected when the disease was refractory, from a patient treated with antithyroid drugs. This TCR was sampled from a female donor with Graves disease. This rearrangement joins TRBV20-1 to TRBJ2-7, with TRBD1 matching 9 bases. For the CDR3, the DNA is TGCAGTGCCGAAGACCGGGACAGGGTCTACGAGCAGTACTTC. Protein: CSAEDRDRVYEQYF.